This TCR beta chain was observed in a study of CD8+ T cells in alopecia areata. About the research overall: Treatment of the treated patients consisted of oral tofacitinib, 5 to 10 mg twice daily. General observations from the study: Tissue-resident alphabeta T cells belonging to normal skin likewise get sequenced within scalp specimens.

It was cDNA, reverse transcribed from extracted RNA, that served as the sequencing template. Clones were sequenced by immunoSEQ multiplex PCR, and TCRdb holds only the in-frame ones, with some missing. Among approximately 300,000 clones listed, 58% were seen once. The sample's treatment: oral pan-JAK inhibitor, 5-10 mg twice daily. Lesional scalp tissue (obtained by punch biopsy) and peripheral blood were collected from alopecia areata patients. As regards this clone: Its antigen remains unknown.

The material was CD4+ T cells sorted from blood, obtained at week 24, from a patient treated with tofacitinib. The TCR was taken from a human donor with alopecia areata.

The CDR3 bases are TGCAGCGTTGGCCAAAGAACTTCTGGAAACACCATATATTTT. This gives the protein CSVGQRTSGNTIYF. The chain employs TRBV29-1 and TRBJ1-3; D is uncertain. The germline V gene has CDR1 SQVTM and CDR2 ANQGSEA. This CDR3 region has 14 residues. V lost 4 bases to trimming and J lost 1 base, with 11 bases between them.